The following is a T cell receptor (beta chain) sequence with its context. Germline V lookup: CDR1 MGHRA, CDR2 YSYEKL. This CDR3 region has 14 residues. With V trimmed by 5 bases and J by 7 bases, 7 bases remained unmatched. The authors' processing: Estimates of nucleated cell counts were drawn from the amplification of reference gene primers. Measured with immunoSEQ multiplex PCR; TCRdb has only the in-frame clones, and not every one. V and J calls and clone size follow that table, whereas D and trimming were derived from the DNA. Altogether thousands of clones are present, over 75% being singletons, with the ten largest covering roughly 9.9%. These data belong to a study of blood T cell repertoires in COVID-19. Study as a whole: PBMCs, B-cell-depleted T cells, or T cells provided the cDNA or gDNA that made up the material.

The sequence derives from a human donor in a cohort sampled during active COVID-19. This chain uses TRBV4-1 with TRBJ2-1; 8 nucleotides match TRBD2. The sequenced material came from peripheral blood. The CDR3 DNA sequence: TGCGCCAGCAGCAGCGGGAGCATTAGTAATGAGCAGTTCTTC. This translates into CASSSGSISNEQFF.